This is a list of T cell receptor beta chains from one sample in a study of beta chain features in type 1 diabetes. The assay was immunoSEQ multiplex PCR, and TCRdb's table has in-frame clones only and misses some. The profile shows hundreds of thousands of clones, roughly an eighth of them singletons. Sequencing was done on a sample of naive CD4+ T cells from blood. The receptors were gathered from a man aged 18 to 35 with type 1 diabetes. Each CDR3 is given with its conserved first and last residue. The order of the fields is V gene, J gene, D gene, clone size, CDR3 DNA, CDR3 protein. The D gene is left open where the match is weak. Some rows have no size entry. The others give once, few or many, or a class for an expanded clone.

v_call: TRBV7-9
j_call: TRBJ1-1
d_call: -
clone_size: few
cdr3_nt: TGTGCCAGCAGCGCAGACCGATTCCTTAACACTGAAGCTTTCTTT
cdr3_aa: CASSADRFLNTEAFF

v_call: TRBV29-1
j_call: TRBJ1-1
d_call: -
clone_size: few
cdr3_nt: TGCAGCGTTGCACGGGAGGCCACTGAAGCTTTCTTT
cdr3_aa: CSVAREATEAFF

v_call: TRBV7-2
j_call: TRBJ2-6
d_call: -
clone_size: -
cdr3_nt: TGTGCCAGCAGCTCAGGGCTTCGCATCAACGTCCTGACTTTC
cdr3_aa: CASSSGLRINVLTF

v_call: TRBV5-1
j_call: TRBJ1-1
d_call: -
clone_size: few
cdr3_nt: TGCGCCAGCAGCTTGGTGGGTTTCAACACTGAAGCTTTCTTT
cdr3_aa: CASSLVGFNTEAFF

v_call: TRBV4-2
j_call: TRBJ2-3
d_call: -
clone_size: -
cdr3_nt: TGTGCCAGCAGCCAAGGATCTGGGGATACGCAGTATTTT
cdr3_aa: CASSQGSGDTQYF

v_call: TRBV28
j_call: TRBJ2-3
d_call: -
clone_size: -
cdr3_nt: TGTGCCAGCAGTTTAAGCACAGATACGCAGTATTTT
cdr3_aa: CASSLSTDTQYF

v_call: TRBV10-3
j_call: TRBJ1-2
d_call: TRBD1
clone_size: few
cdr3_nt: TGTGCCATCAATGACAGGGCGGATGGCTACACCTTC
cdr3_aa: CAINDRADGYTF

v_call: TRBV19
j_call: TRBJ2-7
d_call: -
clone_size: -
cdr3_nt: TGTGCCAGTAGTATCTCCAGGGAAAGGGACGAGCAGTACTTC
cdr3_aa: CASSISRERDEQYF

v_call: TRBV7-2
j_call: TRBJ2-3
d_call: TRBD2
clone_size: -
cdr3_nt: TGTGCCAGCAGCTCCGGCCTAGCGGGGAGCACAGATACGCAGTATTTT
cdr3_aa: CASSSGLAGSTDTQYF

v_call: TRBV30
j_call: TRBJ2-5
d_call: -
clone_size: -
cdr3_nt: TGTGCCTGGAGTGTGAAGGGGACACTGAGAGAGACCCAGTACTTC
cdr3_aa: CAWSVKGTLRETQYF

v_call: TRBV5-4
j_call: TRBJ2-1
d_call: -
clone_size: few
cdr3_nt: TGTGCCAGCAGCTTGGTCCGCGACGAAGTTCCAGACGCCCGCAGCAGGCAGTTCTTC
cdr3_aa: CASSLVRDEVPDARSRQFF

v_call: TRBV2
j_call: TRBJ1-3
d_call: -
clone_size: few
cdr3_nt: TGTGCCAGCAAAGGCGGAGGGCACACCATATATTTT
cdr3_aa: CASKGGGHTIYF

v_call: TRBV5-1
j_call: TRBJ2-7
d_call: TRBD1
clone_size: -
cdr3_nt: TGCGCCAGCAGCCCCCCCAGACAGGGTGCCGCCTACGAGCAGTACTTC
cdr3_aa: CASSPPRQGAAYEQYF

v_call: TRBV7-2
j_call: TRBJ1-4
d_call: TRBD1
clone_size: few
cdr3_nt: TGTGCCAGTGCCGGGACAGATGGTGAAAAACTGTTTTTT
cdr3_aa: CASAGTDGEKLFF

v_call: TRBV29-1
j_call: TRBJ1-1
d_call: TRBD1
clone_size: -
cdr3_nt: TGCAGCGTAGTAGACAGGGGTGACACTGAAGCTTTCTTT
cdr3_aa: CSVVDRGDTEAFF

v_call: TRBV21-1
j_call: TRBJ1-2
d_call: -
clone_size: few
cdr3_nt: TGTGCCAGCAGCAAATTACTCCGGGACAGGGTTGGTGGCTACACCTTC
cdr3_aa: CASSKLLRDRVGGYTF

v_call: TRBV4-1
j_call: TRBJ2-1
d_call: TRBD2
clone_size: few
cdr3_nt: TGCGCCAGCAGCCAAGGGACTAGCGGGAGGGGTACCTACAATGAGCAGTTCTTC
cdr3_aa: CASSQGTSGRGTYNEQFF

v_call: TRBV5-1
j_call: TRBJ1-2
d_call: -
clone_size: -
cdr3_nt: TGCGCCAGCAGCTTGGGCGGGACGGACTATGGCTACACCTTC
cdr3_aa: CASSLGGTDYGYTF

v_call: TRBV5-1
j_call: TRBJ2-2
d_call: TRBD1
clone_size: few
cdr3_nt: TGCGCCAGCAGCCCGACAGGGGGCCCCGGGGAGCTGTTTTTT
cdr3_aa: CASSPTGGPGELFF

v_call: TRBV4-1
j_call: TRBJ2-1
d_call: TRBD2
clone_size: -
cdr3_nt: TGCGCCAGCAGCCAAGATCGGGGCCCAGCGGGGGACCTGTTCAATGAGCAGTTCTTC
cdr3_aa: CASSQDRGPAGDLFNEQFF

v_call: TRBV6-5
j_call: TRBJ1-5
d_call: -
clone_size: -
cdr3_nt: TGTGCCAGCAGTTTACAATTCGGCAATCAGCCCCAGCATTTT
cdr3_aa: CASSLQFGNQPQHF

v_call: TRBV5-6
j_call: TRBJ2-3
d_call: -
clone_size: few
cdr3_nt: TGTGCCAGCAGCTTGGACCGCACAGATACGCAGTATTTT
cdr3_aa: CASSLDRTDTQYF

v_call: TRBV30
j_call: TRBJ1-5
d_call: -
clone_size: few
cdr3_nt: TGTGCCTGGAGGGGGGACAGCAATCAGCCCCAGCATTTT
cdr3_aa: CAWRGDSNQPQHF

v_call: TRBV20-1
j_call: TRBJ1-2
d_call: -
clone_size: -
cdr3_nt: TGCAGTGCTTCTATCCGTGGCTACACCTTC
cdr3_aa: CSASIRGYTF

v_call: TRBV16
j_call: TRBJ1-5
d_call: -
clone_size: few
cdr3_nt: TGTGCCAGCAGCCAAACGGGAGGGCAGCCCCAGCATTTT
cdr3_aa: CASSQTGGQPQHF

v_call: TRBV6-1
j_call: TRBJ1-2
d_call: TRBD1
clone_size: few
cdr3_nt: TGTGCCAGCGCCGGACAGGGCAACTATGGCTACACCTTC
cdr3_aa: CASAGQGNYGYTF

v_call: TRBV30
j_call: TRBJ2-2
d_call: -
clone_size: -
cdr3_nt: TGTGCCTGGAGTGTAGAGTATAACACCGGGGAGCTGTTTTTT
cdr3_aa: CAWSVEYNTGELFF

v_call: TRBV4-2
j_call: TRBJ2-1
d_call: -
clone_size: many
cdr3_nt: TGTGCCAGCAGCCGAGGGGTTATTTACAATGAGCAGTTCTTC
cdr3_aa: CASSRGVIYNEQFF

v_call: TRBV2
j_call: TRBJ1-2
d_call: TRBD1
clone_size: few
cdr3_nt: TGTGCCAGCAATCCACAGGGGAACTATGGCTACACCTTC
cdr3_aa: CASNPQGNYGYTF

v_call: TRBV29-1
j_call: TRBJ1-2
d_call: -
clone_size: few
cdr3_nt: TGCAGCGCGGGTGATGGTGGCTACACCTTC
cdr3_aa: CSAGDGGYTF

v_call: TRBV5-1
j_call: TRBJ2-5
d_call: -
clone_size: -
cdr3_nt: TGCGCCAGCAGCTCAGAAATACAAGAGACCCAGTACTTC
cdr3_aa: CASSSEIQETQYF

v_call: TRBV19
j_call: TRBJ2-3
d_call: TRBD2
clone_size: few
cdr3_nt: TGTGCCAGTAGGGGAACTAGCGGCTCCACAGATACGCAGTATTTT
cdr3_aa: CASRGTSGSTDTQYF

v_call: TRBV10-3
j_call: TRBJ2-7
d_call: TRBD1
clone_size: -
cdr3_nt: TGTGCCATCAGTGAGGGGACAGGGGACTCCTACGAGCAGTACTTC
cdr3_aa: CAISEGTGDSYEQYF

v_call: TRBV28
j_call: TRBJ2-3
d_call: -
clone_size: -
cdr3_nt: TGTGCGCACCACGGGGGGCAGGCGGATACGCAGTATTTT
cdr3_aa: CAHHGGQADTQYF

v_call: TRBV9
j_call: TRBJ2-7
d_call: -
clone_size: -
cdr3_nt: TGTGCCAGCAGCGTAGCTCCGGCAGGGCGGGAGCAGTACTTC
cdr3_aa: CASSVAPAGREQYF

v_call: TRBV5-1
j_call: TRBJ2-1
d_call: -
clone_size: -
cdr3_nt: TGCGCCAGCAGCTTGGCTGAGGGGGGCGCCAATGAGCAGTTCTTC
cdr3_aa: CASSLAEGGANEQFF

v_call: TRBV11-2
j_call: TRBJ2-5
d_call: -
clone_size: -
cdr3_nt: TGTGCCAGCCGGATTGGGGGCGTTACCTTGCACTTC
cdr3_aa: CASRIGGVTLHF

v_call: TRBV7-7
j_call: TRBJ2-5
d_call: -
clone_size: few
cdr3_nt: TGTGCTAGCAGCTTAGGAGGTAGCCGGGGGGAGACCCAGTACTTC
cdr3_aa: CASSLGGSRGETQYF

v_call: TRBV6-6
j_call: TRBJ1-2
d_call: -
clone_size: few
cdr3_nt: TGTGCCAGCAGCCCCGTTATGTATGGCTACACCTTC
cdr3_aa: CASSPVMYGYTF

v_call: TRBV5-4
j_call: TRBJ1-2
d_call: -
clone_size: few
cdr3_nt: TGTGCCAGCAGCTTGGGAGGGGACTATGGCTACACCTTC
cdr3_aa: CASSLGGDYGYTF

v_call: TRBV7-9
j_call: TRBJ2-7
d_call: TRBD1
clone_size: few
cdr3_nt: TGTGCCAGCAGCTTGGGACAGTCCAGCTCCTACGAGCAGTACTTC
cdr3_aa: CASSLGQSSSYEQYF

v_call: TRBV11-2
j_call: TRBJ2-7
d_call: TRBD1
clone_size: -
cdr3_nt: TGTGCCAGCAGCTTAGTCGGGCAGGGGGCCCGCAACGAGCAGTACTTC
cdr3_aa: CASSLVGQGARNEQYF

v_call: TRBV4-1
j_call: TRBJ2-1
d_call: -
clone_size: few
cdr3_nt: TGCGCCAGCAGCCAAGTGAGGGATAGCAACAATGAGCAGTTCTTC
cdr3_aa: CASSQVRDSNNEQFF

v_call: TRBV28
j_call: TRBJ2-7
d_call: -
clone_size: -
cdr3_nt: TGTGCCAGCAGTTTAGAGTACGAGCAGTACTTC
cdr3_aa: CASSLEYEQYF

v_call: TRBV30
j_call: TRBJ2-3
d_call: -
clone_size: few
cdr3_nt: TGTGCCTGGAGTGTGGGTGGGAATAAGGATACGCAGTATTTT
cdr3_aa: CAWSVGGNKDTQYF

v_call: TRBV5-4
j_call: TRBJ2-5
d_call: -
clone_size: -
cdr3_nt: TGTGCCAGCTCGTCCCGGGTCGGCGAGACCCAGTACTTC
cdr3_aa: CASSSRVGETQYF

v_call: TRBV7-6
j_call: TRBJ2-1
d_call: -
clone_size: -
cdr3_nt: TGTGCCAGCAGCTTAGATGGAGGCTACAATGAGCAGTTCTTC
cdr3_aa: CASSLDGGYNEQFF

v_call: TRBV6-5
j_call: TRBJ2-3
d_call: TRBD2
clone_size: few
cdr3_nt: TGTGCCAGCAGACTAGCGGGAGCCACAGATACGCAGTATTTT
cdr3_aa: CASRLAGATDTQYF

v_call: TRBV19
j_call: TRBJ2-5
d_call: TRBD2
clone_size: -
cdr3_nt: TGTGCCAGTGCGTCGACTAGCGGGGGAGAGACCCAGTACTTC
cdr3_aa: CASASTSGGETQYF

v_call: TRBV5-1
j_call: TRBJ2-1
d_call: -
clone_size: few
cdr3_nt: TGCGCCAGCAGCGCCTCGGGAACCTACAATGAGCAGTTCTTC
cdr3_aa: CASSASGTYNEQFF

v_call: TRBV2
j_call: TRBJ2-7
d_call: -
clone_size: few
cdr3_nt: TGTGCCAGCAGTTCGACCGGGACTGAATCCTACGAGCAGTACTTC
cdr3_aa: CASSSTGTESYEQYF

v_call: TRBV28
j_call: TRBJ2-7
d_call: -
clone_size: -
cdr3_nt: TGTGCCAGCAGCCTAGCCCCTCTCTACGAGCAGTACTTC
cdr3_aa: CASSLAPLYEQYF

v_call: TRBV28
j_call: TRBJ2-5
d_call: -
clone_size: few
cdr3_nt: TGTGCCAGCAGCTTGCTCCAAGAAGAGACCCAGTACTTC
cdr3_aa: CASSLLQEETQYF

v_call: TRBV28
j_call: TRBJ2-7
d_call: TRBD1
clone_size: -
cdr3_nt: TGTGCCAGCACCTCTTTGGGACAGGGCACCTACGAGCAGTACTTC
cdr3_aa: CASTSLGQGTYEQYF

v_call: TRBV14
j_call: TRBJ2-1
d_call: -
clone_size: few
cdr3_nt: TGTGCCAGCGGGAACTACAATGAGCAGTTCTTC
cdr3_aa: CASGNYNEQFF